This TCR beta chain was sequenced in a study of Ad26.COV2.S vaccination and SARS-CoV-2 variants. Remarks on this clone: The germline gene is not matched at one end of the junction; a read error may be the cause.

Germline V gene sequence: CDR1 LGHNA, CDR2 YSLEER. The CDR3 contains 14 residues. Assay: immunoSEQ multiplex PCR; the TCRdb copy retains only in-frame clones and omits some. The sample shows over 110,000 clones, 80% to 90% of them seen only once. The source was peripheral blood, collected after recovery from COVID-19. The chain links TRBV4-3 to TRBJ2-7, with unresolved D. The clonotype was recovered from a human donor who had recovered from COVID-19. The CDR3 loop is CASSQSQGSSEQYF. The CDR3 DNA is TGCGCCAGCAGCCAAAGTCAAGGGTCCTCCGAGCAGTACTTC.